The 18 T cell receptor beta chains presented below share a single source sample, sequenced in a study of cytomegalovirus exposure and HLA in healthy donors (dated by TCRdb to the late 2010s). The library was made by the immunoSEQ multiplex PCR assay. For the multiplex PCR, a mixture combining 60 forward primers for TCR Vbeta segments and 13 reverse primers for TCR Jbeta segments was used. TCRdb stores this immuneACCESS table with in-frame sequences only. Part of the clones is absent; in the studies checked, under half of the shortfall reflects unresolved V genes, and no reason is known for the rest. The sample table shows 95,000 to 150,000 clones, and approximately 80% are seen once. The top ten clonotypes cover around 2% of the sample. Material for sequencing was PBMCs. The source is a young man in good health and CMV-seronegative.

This chain joins TRBV5-4 and TRBJ2-7, with 8 bases fitting TRBD2. The CDR3 spans 14 residues. Germline trimming cut 4 bases from V and 4 bases from J; bases unmatched to any gene: 7. CDR1 is SGHNT and CDR2 is YYREEE in the germline V gene (reference sequence). The CDR3 protein is CASSVGLGLYEQYF. The CDR3 DNA sequence: TGTGCCAGCAGCGTGGGACTAGGTTTATACGAGCAGTACTTC.

This clone was picked up a small number of times. The J gene is TRBJ2-7, the V gene TRBV6-5; TRBD1 matches at 10 bases. V gave up 0 bases and J gave up 5 bases; unmatched junction bases: 4. The CDR3 loop spans 15 amino acids. The germline CDR1 and CDR2 sequences are MNHEY and SVGAGI. The CDR3 reads CASSYSATGGHEQYF. CDR3 bases: TGTGCCAGCAGTTACTCGGCGACAGGGGGCCACGAGCAGTACTTC.

This chain uses TRBV11-2 with TRBJ2-5; D is possibly TRBD1 (5 bases). The CDR3 covers 17 residues. The ends were cut back, 2 bases at V and 7 bases at J, with 23 bases in the middle. Germline CDR1 and CDR2: SGHAT and FQNNGV. The CDR3 sequence is CASSLKAGRGGMGTQYF. In DNA form, the CDR3 reads TGTGCCAGCAGCTTAAAGGCAGGAAGGGGCGGAATGGGGACCCAGTACTTC. The full variable domain, rest sourced from reference TRBV11-2 and TRBJ2-5, is EAGVAQSPRYKIIEKRQSVAFWCNPISGHATLYWYQQILGQGPKLLIQFQNNGVVDDSQLPKDRFSAERLKGVDSTLKIQPAKLEDSAVYLCASSLKAGRGGMGTQYFGPGTRLLVL.

This CDR3 is CASSWAGGQETQYF. Here the CDR3 DNA reads TGCGCCAGCAGCTGGGCGGGGGGGCAAGAGACCCAGTACTTC. The chain couples TRBV4-1 to TRBJ2-5; 9 nucleotides line up with TRBD2. Germline-derived CDR1 and CDR2 are MGHRA and YSYEKL. After removal of 5 bases from V and 2 bases from J, the junction contained 3 bases not matched to a gene. This CDR3 comprises 14 residues.

The table lists this clone with a few counts. This rearrangement joins TRBV5-1 to TRBJ2-1, with 9 bases identical to TRBD1. The V segment lost 0 bases and the J segment 2 bases; nucleotides outside the gene matches: 6. This CDR3 is built from 17 residues. Germline assignment: CDR1 SGHRS and CDR2 YFSETQ. CDR3 in DNA: TGCGCCAGCAGCTTGGAGGCCGGGACAGGGCCCTACAATGAGCAGTTCTTC. Amino acids: CASSLEAGTGPYNEQFF.

The chain couples TRBV9 to TRBJ2-1; TRBD2 matches at 10 bases. CDR3 length: 16 amino acids. J lost 4 bases, V lost 0 bases, and 4 bases had no gene match. Germline V gene lookup returns CDR1 SGDLS and CDR2 YYNGEE. The CDR3 nucleotides read TGTGCCAGCAGCGTAGTTACTAGCGGGATATACAATGAGCAGTTCTTC. It translates to CASSVVTSGIYNEQFF.

This clone showed up just once. The CDR3 DNA sequence: TGTGCCAGCAGCTTAACGGGGGCTGGAAACACCATATATTTT. This codes for CASSLTGAGNTIYF. This chain uses TRBV11-3 with TRBJ1-3; tentative D call: TRBD1 (5 bases). Trimming removed 2 bases from V and 2 bases from J, with 7 bases in between. CDR1 and CDR2 from the germline V gene are SGHNT and YENEEA. This CDR3 is built from 14 residues.

This clone was observed a few times. This rearrangement joins TRBV25-1 to TRBJ2-5; the D gene is possibly TRBD1 (6 bases). V lost 2 bases and J 5 bases, leaving 18 bases between the germline ends. The CDR3 is 16 residues long. Germline V CDR1 and CDR2: MGHDK, SYGVNS. CDR3 bases: TGTGCCAGCAGTGAAACTCGACAGGACCCCCGGGAGACCCAGTACTTC. Protein: CASSETRQDPRETQYF.

This clone has just a few counts. The genes are TRBV2 and TRBJ1-1; possible D gene TRBD1, 6 bases. This CDR3 has 13 residues. Germline loops: CDR1 SNHLY, CDR2 FYNNEI. V was cut by 7 bases and J by 5 bases, with 14 bases left in between. The CDR3 DNA reads as TGTGCCAGCAAAGAGTCAGGGGCAACTGAAGCTTTCTTT. Its translation: CASKESGATEAFF.

Comments on this clone: An end of the junction differs from the germline gene, which may be a read error. The CDR3, as DNA: TGTTCCAGCAGCTTAGGATCCAGGGCCGCGGAGGGTTCACCCCTCCACTTT. Amino acids: CSSSLGSRAAEGSPLHF. This chain links TRBV7-9 with TRBJ1-6; D is possibly TRBD1 (5 bases). Germline CDR1 SEHNR, CDR2 FQNEAQ (reference sequence). This CDR3 contains 17 residues.

This clone came up once. V is TRBV27 and J is TRBJ1-1; no clear D. V dropped 5 bases and J dropped 4 bases, with 14 bases sitting between them. The germline V gene has CDR1 MNHEY and CDR2 SMNVEV (reference sequence). There are 14 residues in the CDR3. Written as DNA, the CDR3 is TGTGCCAGCAGTCCCGGTTTAAGGAGCACTGAAGCTTTCTTT. Translated, it gives CASSPGLRSTEAFF.

The rearrangement uses TRBV4-1 and TRBJ2-1; 15 bases align to TRBD2. This CDR3 contains 18 residues. The J segment lost 2 bases and the V segment lost 0 bases, leaving 2 bases of the junction unmatched. Germline CDR1 reads MGHRA; CDR2 reads YSYEKL. In DNA form, the CDR3 reads TGCGCCAGCAGCCAAGAGGGGACTAGCGGGGGGCCCTACAATGAGCAGTTCTTC. As protein: CASSQEGTSGGPYNEQFF.

This clone was seen a few times. The chain carries TRBV5-1 and TRBJ2-3, with D hard to call. The V gene's germline CDR1 is SGHRS and CDR2 YFSETQ. The CDR3 loop spans 13 amino acids. Trimming took off 0 bases at V and 4 bases at J, with 6 bases between the two ends. CDR3 sequence (DNA): TGCGCCAGCAGCTTGGGGAGTGCAGATACGCAGTATTTT. As protein: CASSLGSADTQYF.

This clone was seen once. The chain has TRBV19 and TRBJ2-6, with 11 bases aligning to TRBD1. The CDR3 consists of 17 residues. V trimming: 6 bases; J trimming: 2 bases; junction bases outside the gene matches: 6. CDR1 and CDR2 from the germline V gene are LNHDA and SQIVND (reference sequence). The CDR3 is CASSPGQGVTGANVLTF. In DNA, the CDR3 is TGTGCCAGTAGCCCGGGACAGGGGGTAACTGGGGCCAACGTCCTGACTTTC.

This clone has a handful of counts. The chain links TRBV5-1 to TRBJ2-1; no clear D gene. V was shortened by 6 bases and J by 2 bases, with 9 bases between the two germline ends. CDR1 is SGHRS, CDR2 YFSETQ, per germline. The CDR3 loop spans 13 amino acids. The CDR3 region has the DNA TGCGCCAGCAACGAGGTAACCTACAATGAGCAGTTCTTC. Translation gives CASNEVTYNEQFF. Full variable domain (remainder filled in from reference TRBV5-1 and TRBJ2-1): KAGVTQTPRYLIKTRGQQVTLSCSPISGHRSVSWYQQTPGQGLQFLFEYFSETQRNKGNFPGRFSGRQFSNSRSEMNVSTLELGDSALYLCASNEVTYNEQFFGPGTRLTVL.

V usage is TRBV19 and J usage is TRBJ2-5; TRBD2 agrees at 12 bases. CDR1 and CDR2 (germline): LNHDA, SQIVND (reference sequence). The CDR3 runs to 14 residues. With V trimmed by 7 bases and J by 5 bases, 5 bases remained unmatched. As DNA, the CDR3 is TGTGCCAGTAATCTTGGACTAGCGGGGGAGACCCAGTACTTC. The encoded protein is CASNLGLAGETQYF.

The V gene is TRBV19, the J gene TRBJ1-5; possibly TRBD1 for D (5 bases). The CDR3 extends over 16 amino acids. CDR1 is LNHDA and CDR2 is SQIVND in the germline V gene (reference sequence). With 3 bases removed from V and 0 bases from J, the gap between germline ends came to 12 bases. CDR3 in amino acids: CASSIGHMVSNQPQHF. CDR3 sequence (DNA): TGTGCCAGTAGTATCGGACATATGGTTAGCAATCAGCCCCAGCATTTT.

V is TRBV11-2 and J is TRBJ2-5, with D perhaps TRBD1 (6 bases). The germline gives CDR1 SGHAT, CDR2 FQNNGV. V was cut by 2 bases and J by 5 bases, with 18 bases left in between. This CDR3 is built from 16 residues. For the CDR3, the DNA is TGTGCCAGCAGCTTACTCCCCCAGGGGAGAACGGAGACCCAGTACTTC. The encoded protein is CASSLLPQGRTETQYF.